This TCR beta chain was identified in a study of beta chain features in type 1 diabetes. Findings and caveats of the study: Moderate yet significant TCRB CDR3 shortening was seen in Type 1 diabetes patients in all four CD4+ subsets.

Trimming shortened V by 1 base and J by 6 bases, and 10 bases separated the two germline ends. The germline CDR1 and CDR2 sequences are LGHNA and YNFKEQ. The CDR3 extends over 14 amino acids. Investigators reverse transcribed all isolated RNA, so they sequenced expressed TCRB transcripts. Using immunoSEQ multiplex PCR, the repertoire was profiled, and TCRdb retains in-frame clones only, with some absent. The table has around 360,000 clones, 10% to 15% seen once. This clone came up a few times. Its antigen is unknown. The source material was naive CD4+ T cells from blood. This receptor was taken from a woman between 18 and 29 years old with type 1 diabetes. The chain couples TRBV4-2 to TRBJ1-5; perhaps TRBD1 as D (5 bases). CDR3 DNA: TGTGCCAGCAGCCAAGGGGGCGCGGTTCAGCCCCAGCATTTT. Translated: CASSQGGAVQPQHF.